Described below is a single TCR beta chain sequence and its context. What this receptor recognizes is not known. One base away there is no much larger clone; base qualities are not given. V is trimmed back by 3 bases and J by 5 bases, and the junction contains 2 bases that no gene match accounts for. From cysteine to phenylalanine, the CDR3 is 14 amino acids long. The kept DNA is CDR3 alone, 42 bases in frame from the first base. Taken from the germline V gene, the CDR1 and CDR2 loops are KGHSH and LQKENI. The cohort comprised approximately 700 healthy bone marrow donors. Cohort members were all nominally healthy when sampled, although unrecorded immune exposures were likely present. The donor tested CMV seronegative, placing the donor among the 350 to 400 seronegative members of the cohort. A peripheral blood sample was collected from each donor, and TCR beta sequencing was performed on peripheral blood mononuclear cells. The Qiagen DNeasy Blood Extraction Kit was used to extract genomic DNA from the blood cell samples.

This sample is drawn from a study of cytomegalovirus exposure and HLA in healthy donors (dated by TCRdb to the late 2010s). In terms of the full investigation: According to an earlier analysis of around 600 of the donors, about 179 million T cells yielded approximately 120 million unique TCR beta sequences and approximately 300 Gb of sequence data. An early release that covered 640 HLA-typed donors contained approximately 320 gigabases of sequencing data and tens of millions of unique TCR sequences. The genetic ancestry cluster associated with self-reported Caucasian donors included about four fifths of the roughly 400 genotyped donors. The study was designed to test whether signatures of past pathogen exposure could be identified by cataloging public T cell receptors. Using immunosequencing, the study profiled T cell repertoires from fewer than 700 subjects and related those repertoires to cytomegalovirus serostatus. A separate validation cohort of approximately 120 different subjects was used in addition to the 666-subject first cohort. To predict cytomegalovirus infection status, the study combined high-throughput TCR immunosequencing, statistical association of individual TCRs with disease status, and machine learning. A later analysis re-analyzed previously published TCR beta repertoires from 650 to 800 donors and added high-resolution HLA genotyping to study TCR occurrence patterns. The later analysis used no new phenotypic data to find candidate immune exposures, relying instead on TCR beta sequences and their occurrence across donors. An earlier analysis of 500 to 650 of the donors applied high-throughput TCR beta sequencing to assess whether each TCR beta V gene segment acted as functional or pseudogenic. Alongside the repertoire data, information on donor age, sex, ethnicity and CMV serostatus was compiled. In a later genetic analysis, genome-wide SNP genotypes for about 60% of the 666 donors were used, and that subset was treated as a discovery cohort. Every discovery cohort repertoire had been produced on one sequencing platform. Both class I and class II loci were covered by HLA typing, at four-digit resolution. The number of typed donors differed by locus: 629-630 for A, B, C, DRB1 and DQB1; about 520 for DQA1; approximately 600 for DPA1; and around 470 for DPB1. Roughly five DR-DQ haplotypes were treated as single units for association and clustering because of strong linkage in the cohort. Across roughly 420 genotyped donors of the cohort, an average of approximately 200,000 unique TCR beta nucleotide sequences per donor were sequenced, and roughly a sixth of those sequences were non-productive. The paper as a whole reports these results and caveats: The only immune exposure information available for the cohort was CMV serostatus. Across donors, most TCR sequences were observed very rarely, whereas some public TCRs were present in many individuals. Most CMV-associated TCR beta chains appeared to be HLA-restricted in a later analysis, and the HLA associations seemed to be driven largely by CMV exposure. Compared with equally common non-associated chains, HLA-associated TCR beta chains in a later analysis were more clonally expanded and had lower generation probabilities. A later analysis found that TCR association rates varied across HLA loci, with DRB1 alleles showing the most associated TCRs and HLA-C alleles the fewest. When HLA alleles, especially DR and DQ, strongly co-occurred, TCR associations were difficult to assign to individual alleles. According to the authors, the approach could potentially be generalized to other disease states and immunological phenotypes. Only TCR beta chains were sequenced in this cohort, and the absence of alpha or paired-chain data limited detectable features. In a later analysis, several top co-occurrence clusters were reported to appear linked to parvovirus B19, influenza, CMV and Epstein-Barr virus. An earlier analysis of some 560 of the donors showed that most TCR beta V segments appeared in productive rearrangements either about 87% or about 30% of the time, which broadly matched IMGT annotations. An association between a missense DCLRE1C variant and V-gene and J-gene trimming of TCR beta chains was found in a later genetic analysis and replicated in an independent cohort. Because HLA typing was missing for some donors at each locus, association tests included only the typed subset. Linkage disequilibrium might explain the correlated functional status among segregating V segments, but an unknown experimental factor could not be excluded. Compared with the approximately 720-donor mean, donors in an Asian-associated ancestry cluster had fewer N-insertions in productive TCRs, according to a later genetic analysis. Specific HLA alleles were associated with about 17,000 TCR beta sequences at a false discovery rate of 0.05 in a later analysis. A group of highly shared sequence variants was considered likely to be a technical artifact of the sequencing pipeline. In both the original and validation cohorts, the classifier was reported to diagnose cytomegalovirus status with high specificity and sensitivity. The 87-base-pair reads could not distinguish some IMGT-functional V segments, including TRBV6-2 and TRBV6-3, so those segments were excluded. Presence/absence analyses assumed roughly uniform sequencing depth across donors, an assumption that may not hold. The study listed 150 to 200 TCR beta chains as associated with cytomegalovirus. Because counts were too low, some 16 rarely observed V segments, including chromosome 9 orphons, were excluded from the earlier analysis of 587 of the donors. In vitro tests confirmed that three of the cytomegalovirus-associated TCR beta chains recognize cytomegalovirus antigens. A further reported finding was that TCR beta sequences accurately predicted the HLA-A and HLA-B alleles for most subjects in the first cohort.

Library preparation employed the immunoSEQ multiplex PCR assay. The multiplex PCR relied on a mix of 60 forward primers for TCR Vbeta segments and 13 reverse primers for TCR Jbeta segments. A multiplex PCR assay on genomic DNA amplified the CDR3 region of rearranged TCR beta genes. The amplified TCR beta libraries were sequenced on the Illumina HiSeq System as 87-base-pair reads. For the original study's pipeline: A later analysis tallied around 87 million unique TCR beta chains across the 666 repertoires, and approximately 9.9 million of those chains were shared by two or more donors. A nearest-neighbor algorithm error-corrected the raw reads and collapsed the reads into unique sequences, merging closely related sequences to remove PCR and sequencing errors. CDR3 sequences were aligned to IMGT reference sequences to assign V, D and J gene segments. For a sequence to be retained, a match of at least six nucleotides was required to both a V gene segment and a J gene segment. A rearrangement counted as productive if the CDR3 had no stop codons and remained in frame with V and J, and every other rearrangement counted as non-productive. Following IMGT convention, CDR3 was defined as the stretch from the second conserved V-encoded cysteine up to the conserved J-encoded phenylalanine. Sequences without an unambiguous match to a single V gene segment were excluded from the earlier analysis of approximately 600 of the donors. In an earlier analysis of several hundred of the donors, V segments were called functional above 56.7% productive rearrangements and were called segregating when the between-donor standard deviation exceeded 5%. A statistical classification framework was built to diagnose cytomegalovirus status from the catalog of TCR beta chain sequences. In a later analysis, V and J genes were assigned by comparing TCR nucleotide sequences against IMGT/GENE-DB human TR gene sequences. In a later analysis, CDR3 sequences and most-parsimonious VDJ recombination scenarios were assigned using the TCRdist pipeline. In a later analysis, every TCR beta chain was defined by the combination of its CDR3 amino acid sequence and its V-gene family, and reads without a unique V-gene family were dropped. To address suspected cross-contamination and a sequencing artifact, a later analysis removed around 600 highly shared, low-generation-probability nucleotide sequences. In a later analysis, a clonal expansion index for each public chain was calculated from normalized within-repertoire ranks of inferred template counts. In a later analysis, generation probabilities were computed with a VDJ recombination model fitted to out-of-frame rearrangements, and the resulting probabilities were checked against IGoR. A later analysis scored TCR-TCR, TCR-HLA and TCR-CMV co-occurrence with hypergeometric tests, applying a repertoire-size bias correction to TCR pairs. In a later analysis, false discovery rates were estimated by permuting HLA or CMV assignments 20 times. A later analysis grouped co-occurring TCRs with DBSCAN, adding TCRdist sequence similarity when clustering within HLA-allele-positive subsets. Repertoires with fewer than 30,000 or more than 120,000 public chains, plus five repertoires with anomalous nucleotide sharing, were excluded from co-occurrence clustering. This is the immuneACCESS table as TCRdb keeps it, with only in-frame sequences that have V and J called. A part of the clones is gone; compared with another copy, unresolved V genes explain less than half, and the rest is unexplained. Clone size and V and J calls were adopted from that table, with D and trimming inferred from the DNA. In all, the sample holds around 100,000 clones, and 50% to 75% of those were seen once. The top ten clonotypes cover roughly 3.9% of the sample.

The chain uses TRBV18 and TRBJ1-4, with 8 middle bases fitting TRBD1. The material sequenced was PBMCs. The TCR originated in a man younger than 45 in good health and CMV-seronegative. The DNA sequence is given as TGTGCCAGCTCACCGGGACAGGAGAATGAAAAACTGTTTTTT. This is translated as CASSPGQENEKLFF.